This T cell receptor (beta chain) is from a study of blood T cell repertoires in COVID-19. Overall study: Samples taken during acute and convalescent COVID-19 were collected in the United States, Italy and Spain.

Germline V CDR1 and CDR2: MGHRA, YSYEKL. V gave up 1 base and J gave up 4 bases; unmatched junction bases: 7. The CDR3 totals 15 residues. This clone turned up a few times. Assay: immunoSEQ multiplex PCR; the TCRdb copy retains only in-frame clones and omits some. The sample holds approximately 110,000 clones; 60% to 85% are singletons and the top ten take under 0.95%. This sequence joins TRBV4-1 and TRBJ2-7, with 7 bases matching TRBD1. The TCR was taken from a human donor with acute or convalescent COVID-19. The donor label of this sample is uncertain. Sequenced: peripheral blood. CDR3 sequence: CASSQVHRGHYEQYF. DNA of the CDR3: TGCGCCAGCAGCCAAGTACACAGGGGACATTACGAGCAGTACTTC.